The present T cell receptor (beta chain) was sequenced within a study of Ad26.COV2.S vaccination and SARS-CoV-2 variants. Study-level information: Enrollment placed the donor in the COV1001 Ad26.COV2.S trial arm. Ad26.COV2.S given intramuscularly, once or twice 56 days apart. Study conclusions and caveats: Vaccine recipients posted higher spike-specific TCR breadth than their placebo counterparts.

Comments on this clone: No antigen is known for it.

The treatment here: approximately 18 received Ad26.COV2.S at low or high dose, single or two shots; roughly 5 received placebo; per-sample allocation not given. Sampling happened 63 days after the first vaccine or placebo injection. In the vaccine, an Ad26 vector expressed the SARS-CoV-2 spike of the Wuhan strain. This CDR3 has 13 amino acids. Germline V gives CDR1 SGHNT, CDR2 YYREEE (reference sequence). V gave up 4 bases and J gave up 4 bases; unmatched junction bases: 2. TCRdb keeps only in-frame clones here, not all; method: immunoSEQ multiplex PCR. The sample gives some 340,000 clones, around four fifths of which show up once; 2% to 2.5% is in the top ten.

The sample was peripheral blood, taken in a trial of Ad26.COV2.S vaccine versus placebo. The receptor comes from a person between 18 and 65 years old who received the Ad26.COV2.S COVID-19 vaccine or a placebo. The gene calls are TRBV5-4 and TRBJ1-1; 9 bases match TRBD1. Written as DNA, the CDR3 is TGTGCCAGCAGCCGGGACAGGGCCACTGAAGCTTTCTTT. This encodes CASSRDRATEAFF.